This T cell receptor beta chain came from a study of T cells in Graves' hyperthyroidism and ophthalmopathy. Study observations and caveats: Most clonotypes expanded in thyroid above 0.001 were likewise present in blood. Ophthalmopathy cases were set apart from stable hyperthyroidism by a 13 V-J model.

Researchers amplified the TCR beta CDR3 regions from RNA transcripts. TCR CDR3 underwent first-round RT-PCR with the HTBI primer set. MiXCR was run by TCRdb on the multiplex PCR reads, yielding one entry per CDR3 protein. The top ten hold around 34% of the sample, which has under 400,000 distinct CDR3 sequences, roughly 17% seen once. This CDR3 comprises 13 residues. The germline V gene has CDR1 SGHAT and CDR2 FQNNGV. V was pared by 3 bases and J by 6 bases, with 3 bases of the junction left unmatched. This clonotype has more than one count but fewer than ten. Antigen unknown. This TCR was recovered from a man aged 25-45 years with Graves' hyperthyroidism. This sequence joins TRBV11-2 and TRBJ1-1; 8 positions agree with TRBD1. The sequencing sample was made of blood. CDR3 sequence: CASSFGQGAEAFF. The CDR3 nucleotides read TGTGCCAGCAGCTTCGGACAGGGAGCTGAAGCTTTCTTT.